This T cell receptor (beta chain) was identified in a study of spatial heterogeneity in lung cancer. Study context: Beta-chain sequences were consistently detected more often than alpha-chain sequences.

Sample time point: sample taken at primary tumor resection. Donors were around 70 untreated early-stage non-small cell lung cancer patients. Whole RNA came from tumor, nontumor lung or frozen PBMC and was sequenced without being sorted. One entry per CDR3 protein results from TCRdb running MiXCR on the 5' RACE reads. The sample consists of about 92,000 distinct CDR3 sequences, approximately 12% of them appearing once. The sample holds a few counts of this clonotype. The TCR comes from a male donor with early-stage non-small cell lung cancer. The sequencing used PBMCs, collected at surgery.

CDR3 nucleotides: TGCAGTGCAGCCAGGGGGAGGACTGAAGCTTTCTTT. This translates into CSAARGRTEAFF. V is TRBV20-1 and J is TRBJ1-1; 7 bases are shared with TRBD1. This CDR3 is built from 12 residues. After removal of 6 bases from V and 5 bases from J, the junction contained 6 bases not matched to a gene. Germline V lookup: CDR1 DFQATT, CDR2 SNEGSKA (reference sequence).